These 31 T cell receptor beta chains came from one sample sequenced in a study of cytomegalovirus exposure and HLA in healthy donors. Primers: 60 Vbeta forward and 13 Jbeta reverse. Assay: immunoSEQ multiplex PCR; the TCRdb copy retains only in-frame clones and omits some. Of fewer than 250,000 clones in the sample, about 79% were seen once. Sequenced sample: PBMCs. All receptors derive from a male donor in good health and CMV-seronegative.

The chain employs TRBV4-2 and TRBJ2-5; D may be TRBD2 (5 bases). Judging by the DNA end, TRBJ2-7 fits better; the J call may be wrong. CDR1 is LGHNA and CDR2 is YNFKEQ in the germline V gene. The CDR3 runs to 13 residues. As DNA, the CDR3 is TGTGCCAGCAGCCACGGAGGTTCCTACGAGCAGTACTTC. Translating it yields CASSHGGSYEQYF.

J is TRBJ2-6 and V is TRBV4-3; D is ambiguous. This CDR3 comprises 16 residues. V was trimmed by 0 bases and J by 2 bases, leaving 8 bases between them. Germline V gives CDR1 LGHNA, CDR2 YSLEER. This CDR3 reads CASSQDYRTGANVLTF. The CDR3 region has the DNA TGCGCCAGCAGCCAAGATTACAGAACTGGGGCCAACGTCCTGACTTTC.

The V and J genes are TRBV19 and TRBJ2-1; a weak D match, TRBD1 (6 bases). The germline gives CDR1 LNHDA, CDR2 SQIVND (reference sequence). With 4 bases removed from V and 4 bases from J, the gap between germline ends came to 11 bases. The CDR3 runs 14 residues. The CDR3 bases are TGTGCCAGTAGTAATTTGGACAGATACAATGAGCAGTTCTTC. It translates to CASSNLDRYNEQFF.

The rearrangement joins TRBV5-1 to TRBJ2-3; D not certain. V was trimmed by 0 bases and J by 6 bases, leaving 11 bases between them. Germline V gene lookup returns CDR1 SGHRS and CDR2 YFSETQ. CDR3 length: 14 amino acids. CDR3 sequence (DNA): TGCGCCAGCAGCTTGGAGGTAGCTTATGATACGCAGTATTTT. Translating it yields CASSLEVAYDTQYF.

CDR3 coding DNA: TGTGCCATCAGTGAGTCGGAAAGGGGGACAAAGTATGGCTACACCTTC. Its protein product is CAISESERGTKYGYTF. V gene TRBV10-3 combines with J gene TRBJ1-2, with D perhaps matching TRBD1 (6 bases). Trimming pared 0 bases from V and 5 bases from J, leaving 16 bases between. CDR3 length: 16 amino acids. Germline V gene data show CDR1 as ENHRY and CDR2 as SYGVKD.

The chain carries TRBV6-4 and TRBJ2-2; D perhaps matches TRBD1 (6 bases). This CDR3 contains 15 residues. V dropped 5 bases and J dropped 3 bases, with 13 bases sitting between them. Germline CDR1 and CDR2: MRHNA and SNTAGT. CDR3 coding DNA: TGTGCCAGCAGTCCACAGGGTTTGTACACCGGGGAGCTGTTTTTT. Translated: CASSPQGLYTGELFF.

The chain is built from TRBV6-6 and TRBJ1-1; D remains unclear. V lost 2 bases, J lost 1 base, and 5 bases lay in between. The V gene's germline CDR1 is MNHNY and CDR2 SVGAGI (reference sequence). CDR3 size: 13 residues. CDR3 nucleotides: TGTGCCAGCAGTTACAAGCGGAACACTGAAGCTTTCTTT. Protein: CASSYKRNTEAFF.

The chain has TRBV10-2 and TRBJ2-5; no definite D call. With 4 bases removed from V and 5 bases from J, the gap between germline ends came to 5 bases. CDR3 length: 11 amino acids. Germline lookup yields CDR1 WSHSY and CDR2 SAAADI. Here the CDR3 reads CASSVMETQYF. In DNA, the CDR3 is TGCGCCAGCAGTGTTATGGAGACCCAGTACTTC.

V usage is TRBV19 and J usage is TRBJ1-4; 8 bases map to TRBD1. The CDR3 extends over 13 amino acids. Trimming cost V 5 bases and J 8 bases; bases outside gene matches: 4. The germline CDR1 and CDR2 sequences are LNHDA and SQIVND (reference sequence). In DNA form, the CDR3 reads TGTGCCAGTAGTCTGGACAGGGACGAAAAACTGTTTTTT. Residues: CASSLDRDEKLFF.

This clone was seen only a few times. This chain uses TRBV29-1 with TRBJ2-5, with 8 bases lining up with TRBD2. The germline gives CDR1 SQVTM, CDR2 ANQGSEA. Trimming cost V 0 bases and J 5 bases; bases outside gene matches: 14. The CDR3 loop spans 17 amino acids. Here the CDR3 DNA reads TGCAGCGTTGAAGATCTTCGGGGGGGAAGGCGCTGGGAGACCCAGTACTTC. This codes for CSVEDLRGGRRWETQYF.

To note about this clone: Relative to the germline gene, one junction end is altered; a read error may explain this. This chain connects TRBV7-9 to TRBJ2-4, with a possible D match to TRBD2 (5 bases). Per the germline V gene, CDR1 is SEHNR and CDR2 is FQNEAQ (reference sequence). The length of the CDR3 is 18 residues. The chain's CDR3 is CSSSGPGNLGVAKNIQYF. For the CDR3, the DNA is TGTTCCAGCAGCGGCCCGGGGAATCTGGGAGTAGCCAAAAACATTCAGTACTTC.

This chain uses TRBV7-2 with TRBJ2-2, with unresolved D. Germline V lookup: CDR1 SGHTA, CDR2 FQGNSA. CDR3 size: 13 residues. V lost 1 base, J lost 7 bases, and 7 bases lay in between. CDR3 region: CASSLDFSGELFF. The CDR3, as DNA: TGTGCCAGCAGCTTAGACTTTAGCGGGGAGCTGTTTTTT.

This clone was observed a few times. The rearrangement uses TRBV7-3 and TRBJ2-5; 12 bases match TRBD2. Germline V gives CDR1 SGHTA, CDR2 FQGTGA. The junction had 15 bases not matched to a gene; V was cut back by 5 bases and J by 11 bases. The CDR3 sequence is 16 residues long. CDR3 in DNA: TGTGCCAGCAGCCGCGGGGCTAGCGGGGGGGCGGGAGAGCAGTACTTC. It translates to CASSRGASGGAGEQYF.

CDR3 amino acids: CASSPPRDRGWGQPQHF. CDR3 nucleotides: TGTGCCAGCTCACCACCCCGGGACAGGGGATGGGGACAGCCCCAGCATTTT. The chain joins TRBV18 to TRBJ1-5, with TRBD1 matching over 10 bases. Germline loops: CDR1 KGHSH, CDR2 LQKENI. Trimming at V came to 0 bases and at J to 7 bases, leaving 9 bases not matched to a gene. This CDR3 has 17 residues.

This chain's CDR3 is CASSSPRVEREGQETQYF. CDR3 bases: TGTGCCAGCAGTTCGCCTCGGGTGGAGCGGGAGGGGCAAGAGACCCAGTACTTC. The chain carries TRBV28 and TRBJ2-5; 10 nucleotides agree with TRBD2. Germline-derived CDR1 and CDR2 are MDHEN and SYDVKM. The CDR3 is 18 residues long. Trimming removed 4 bases from V and 2 bases from J; junction bases left unmatched: 13.

V and J are TRBV5-1 and TRBJ2-2, with TRBD1 matching over 8 bases. Trimming cost V 4 bases and J 4 bases; bases outside gene matches: 6. The germline CDR1 and CDR2 sequences are SGHRS and YFSETQ. This CDR3 region has 15 residues. The CDR3 spells CASSGIRGPTGELFF. CDR3 nucleotide sequence: TGCGCCAGCAGCGGAATCAGGGGGCCCACCGGGGAGCTGTTTTTT.

The rearrangement links TRBV9 to TRBJ1-4; D not resolved. Deletions cut 0 bases from V and 4 bases from J, with 4 bases between. Germline V gives CDR1 SGDLS, CDR2 YYNGEE. The CDR3 is 13 amino acids. CDR3 amino acids: CASSVANNEKLFF. The CDR3 DNA is TGTGCCAGCAGCGTAGCCAATAATGAAAAACTGTTTTTT. The whole variable domain, filled in from reference TRBV9 and TRBJ1-4, reads DSGVTQTPKHLITATGQRVTLRCSPRSGDLSVYWYQQSLDQGLQFLIQYYNGEERAKGNILERFSAQQFPDLHSELNLSSLELGDSALYFCASSVANNEKLFFGSGTQLSVL.

The chain recombines TRBV19 with TRBJ1-5; 9 nucleotides match TRBD1. V shed 7 bases and J 2 bases; nucleotides not matched to a gene: 3. The CDR3 length is 14 residues. Germline V gene lookup returns CDR1 LNHDA and CDR2 SQIVND (reference sequence). The CDR3 DNA reads TGTGCCAGTACCCGGACAGGGGGCAATCAGCCCCAGCATTTT. Its protein is CASTRTGGNQPQHF.

The rearrangement links TRBV7-8 to TRBJ1-5; possibly TRBD1 for D (5 bases). Trimming stripped 4 bases from V and 6 bases from J, with 7 bases between. The CDR3 consists of 12 residues. From germline, CDR1 is SGHVS and CDR2 FQNEAQ. In DNA form, the CDR3 reads TGTGCCAGCAGCTCGACAGTTCAGCCCCAGCATTTT. Amino acids: CASSSTVQPQHF.

J is TRBJ2-3 and V is TRBV6-1; TRBD1 might be the D (6 bases). V was shortened by 3 bases and J by 6 bases, with 16 bases between the two germline ends. CDR3 size: 15 residues. In germline, CDR1 is MNHNS, CDR2 SASEGT. Written as DNA, the CDR3 is TGTGCCAGCAGTGAGTTTTGGGGGCGAGTTGATACGCAGTATTTT. It is translated as CASSEFWGRVDTQYF.

V usage is TRBV7-2 and J usage is TRBJ2-5; a possible D gene is TRBD2 (5 bases). This CDR3 spans 16 amino acids. CDR1 is SGHTA and CDR2 is FQGNSA in the germline V gene. Trimming stripped 0 bases from V and 2 bases from J, with 13 bases between. For the CDR3, the DNA is TGTGCCAGCAGCTTAGCTAGCGCGAATCCACAAGAGACCCAGTACTTC. This gives the protein CASSLASANPQETQYF.

The V call is TRBV27, the J call TRBJ1-5; no definite D call. Germline CDR1 reads MNHEY; CDR2 reads SMNVEV (reference sequence). Trimming shortened V by 6 bases and J by 5 bases, and 11 bases separated the two germline ends. The CDR3 contains 13 residues. CDR3 in amino acids: CASRRNIDQPQHF. CDR3 bases: TGTGCCAGCAGGAGGAACATAGATCAGCCCCAGCATTTT.

The J gene is TRBJ2-3, the V gene TRBV6-4; TRBD2 matches 8 bases. Germline V lookup: CDR1 MRHNA, CDR2 SNTAGT. The V segment lost 8 bases and the J segment 6 bases; nucleotides outside the gene matches: 10. The length of the CDR3 is 14 residues. The DNA for the CDR3 is TGTGCCAGCCCGGGGGAGCGGGAGATGGATACGCAGTATTTT. It translates to CASPGEREMDTQYF.

The V and J genes are TRBV27 and TRBJ2-5; no definite D call. CDR3 length: 12 residues. CDR1 and CDR2 from the germline V gene are MNHEY and SMNVEV (reference sequence). The V end lost 5 bases, the J end lost 3 bases, and 7 bases lay between the germline ends. CDR3 amino acids: CASSKPKETQYF. CDR3 nucleotides: TGTGCCAGCAGTAAGCCCAAAGAGACCCAGTACTTC.

This sequence joins TRBV7-9 and TRBJ2-1; TRBD1 aligns across 8 bases. This CDR3 region has 14 residues. Per germline, CDR1 SEHNR and CDR2 FQNEAQ (reference sequence). J gave up 7 bases and V 5 bases, and 7 bases lay outside the gene matches. The CDR3 here is CASSPGQGRNEQFF. The CDR3 DNA sequence: TGTGCCAGCAGCCCTGGACAGGGTCGGAATGAGCAGTTCTTC. The full variable domain, rest sourced from reference TRBV7-9 and TRBJ2-1, is DTGVSQNPRHKITKRGQNVTFRCDPISEHNRLYWYRQTLGQGPEFLTYFQNEAQLEKSRLLSDRFSAERPKGSFSTLEIQRTEQGDSAMYLCASSPGQGRNEQFFGPGTRLTVL.

This clone was observed a few times. The rearrangement links TRBV6-5 to TRBJ2-1; maybe TRBD1 (7 bases). With 6 bases removed from V and 10 bases from J, the gap between germline ends came to 13 bases. This CDR3 spans 12 amino acids. CDR1 MNHEY and CDR2 SVGAGI come from the germline V gene. The CDR3 reads CASSFQGGEQFF. The CDR3 nucleotides are TGTGCCAGCAGCTTCCAGGGGGGCGAGCAGTTCTTC.

The CDR3, as DNA: TGTGCCAGCAGCCTTACTAGCGGGAGTACGTACGAGCAGTACTTC. Its translation is CASSLTSGSTYEQYF. The chain uses TRBV7-3 and TRBJ2-7; 11 bases match TRBD2. The CDR3 loop spans 15 amino acids. J gave up 4 bases and V 5 bases, and 7 bases lay outside the gene matches. Per the germline V gene, CDR1 is SGHTA and CDR2 is FQGTGA. Full variable domain (outside the CDR3, taken from reference TRBV7-3 and TRBJ2-7): GAGVSQTPSNKVTEKGKYVELRCDPISGHTALYWYRQSLGQGPEFLIYFQGTGAADDSGLPNDRFFAVRPEGSVSTLKIQRTERGDSAVYLCASSLTSGSTYEQYFGPGTRLTVT.

In nucleotides, the CDR3 is TGTGCCAGTAGTTACTACAGGGGGAACACTGAAGCTTTCTTT. This codes for CASSYYRGNTEAFF. J is TRBJ1-1 and V is TRBV19; 7 nucleotides line up with TRBD1. The CDR3 is made up of 14 amino acids. Germline loops: CDR1 LNHDA, CDR2 SQIVND (reference sequence). V trimming: 5 bases; J trimming: 1 base; junction bases outside the gene matches: 4.

V gene TRBV9 combines with J gene TRBJ2-5, with TRBD2 identical over 10 bases. The trim removed 0 bases at V and 6 bases at J, leaving 11 bases unmatched. CDR1 SGDLS and CDR2 YYNGEE come from the germline V gene. The CDR3 covers 17 residues. The CDR3 spells CASSVGISGGPRKTQYF. The DNA for the CDR3 is TGTGCCAGCAGCGTAGGGATTAGCGGGGGGCCCAGGAAGACCCAGTACTTC.

V usage is TRBV6-5 and J usage is TRBJ1-1; D remains ambiguous. Per the germline V gene, CDR1 is MNHEY and CDR2 is SVGAGI. V lost 0 bases and J lost 0, with 5 bases in between. The CDR3 length is 14 residues. This chain's CDR3 is CASSYSRVNTEAFF. DNA for the CDR3: TGTGCCAGCAGTTACTCGAGAGTGAACACTGAAGCTTTCTTT.

As DNA, the CDR3 is TGTGCCAGCAGTTTAGGCGGCGGGGCAGGCGGCTACACCTTC. It is translated as CASSLGGGAGGYTF. J is TRBJ1-2 and V is TRBV28, with a tentative D call TRBD1 (5 bases). The CDR3 length is 14 residues. Germline values: CDR1 MDHEN, CDR2 SYDVKM. V lost 2 bases and J lost 8, with 15 bases in between.